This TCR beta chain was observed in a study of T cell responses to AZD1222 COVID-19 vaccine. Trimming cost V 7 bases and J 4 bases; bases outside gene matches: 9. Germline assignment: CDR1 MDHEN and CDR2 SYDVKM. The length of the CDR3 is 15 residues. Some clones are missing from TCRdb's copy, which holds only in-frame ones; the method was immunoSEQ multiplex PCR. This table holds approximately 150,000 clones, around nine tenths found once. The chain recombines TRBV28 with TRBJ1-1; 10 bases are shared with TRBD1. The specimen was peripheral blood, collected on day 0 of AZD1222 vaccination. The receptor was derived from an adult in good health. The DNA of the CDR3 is TGTGCCAGCATTAACGACAGGGGGCGCGGCACTGAAGCTTTCTTT. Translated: CASINDRGRGTEAFF. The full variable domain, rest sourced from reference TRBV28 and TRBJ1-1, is DVKVTQSSRYLVKRTGEKVFLECVQDMDHENMFWYRQDPGLGLRLIYFSYDVKMKEKGDIPEGYSVSREKKERFSLILESASTNQTSMYLCASINDRGRGTEAFFGQGTRLTVV.